A single sample is the source of the 4 T cell receptor beta chains below, sequenced in a study of radiation and T cells in renal cell carcinoma. Time point denoted: blood 4 weeks post-SBRT, at nephrectomy. Sample treatment: 15 Gy SBRT to primary tumor, nephrectomy 4 weeks later. The assay was immunoSEQ multiplex PCR, and TCRdb's table has in-frame clones only and misses some. Of roughly 92,000 clones detected, around 84% appear once; the ten largest clones hold more than 7%. The material sequenced was blood, taken from a patient whose treatment included radiotherapy and nephrectomy. Source of these receptors: a man aged 55 to 70 with renal cell carcinoma.

The chain joins TRBV10-3 to TRBJ2-1; TRBD1 or TRBD2 may be the D gene (5 bases each). The CDR3 contains 16 residues. CDR1 is ENHRY, CDR2 SYGVKD, per germline. Deletions cut 3 bases from V and 2 bases from J, with 14 bases between. DNA for the CDR3: TGTGCCATCAGTGATCTCGAGGGGCTAGCCTACAATGAGCAGTTCTTC. This sequence encodes CAISDLEGLAYNEQFF.

The CDR3, as DNA: TGTGCCAGCAGCTTATTACGCACCGGGGAGCTGTTTTTT. Protein: CASSLLRTGELFF. This chain uses TRBV7-2 with TRBJ2-2; D not resolved. The CDR3 runs to 13 residues. CDR1 is SGHTA and CDR2 is FQGNSA in the germline V gene. V was clipped by 2 bases and J by 4 bases, with 5 bases between them.

The chain combines TRBV19 with TRBJ1-2; D is unclear. The CDR3 covers 13 residues. Germline assignment: CDR1 LNHDA and CDR2 SQIVND (reference sequence). The V end was cut by 7 bases, the J end by 2 bases, with 11 bases between. The CDR3 reads CASMVGENYGYTF. The CDR3 bases are TGTGCCAGTATGGTTGGCGAGAACTATGGCTACACCTTC.

This clone was recorded once. V gene TRBV6-4 combines with J gene TRBJ2-5; 11 bases are shared with TRBD2. Germline trimming cut 3 bases from V and 2 bases from J; bases unmatched to any gene: 2. CDR3 length equals 15 residues. Per the germline V gene, CDR1 is MRHNA and CDR2 is SNTAGT. As DNA, the CDR3 is TGTGCCAGCAGTGAAACTAGCGGGGGACAAGAGACCCAGTACTTC. Its translation is CASSETSGGQETQYF.